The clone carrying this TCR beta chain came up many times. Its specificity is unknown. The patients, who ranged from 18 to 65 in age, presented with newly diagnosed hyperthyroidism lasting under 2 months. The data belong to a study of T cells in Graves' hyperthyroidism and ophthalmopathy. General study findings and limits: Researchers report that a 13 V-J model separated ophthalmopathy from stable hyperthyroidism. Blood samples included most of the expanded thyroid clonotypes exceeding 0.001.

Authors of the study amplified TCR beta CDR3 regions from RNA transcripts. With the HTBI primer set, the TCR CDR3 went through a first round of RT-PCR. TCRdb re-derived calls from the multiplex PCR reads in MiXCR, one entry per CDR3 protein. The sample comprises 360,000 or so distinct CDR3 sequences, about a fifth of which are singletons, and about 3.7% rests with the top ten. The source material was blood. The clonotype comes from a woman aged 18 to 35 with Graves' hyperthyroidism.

CDR3 in amino acids: CATRLGAGNTIYF. The DNA of the CDR3 is TGTGCCACCCGTCTGGGCGCTGGAAACACCATATATTTT. The chain uses TRBV6-1 and TRBJ1-3; D not certain. Trimming took 10 bases from V and 2 from J, leaving 12 bases between them. Germline-derived CDR1 and CDR2 are MNHNS and SASEGT. This CDR3 is built from 13 residues.